One and the same sample provided the 21 T cell receptor beta chains below, sequenced in a study of blood T cell repertoires in COVID-19. Data came from immunoSEQ multiplex PCR; TCRdb stores just in-frame clones and leaves some out. This sample yields roughly 28,000 clones, of which approximately 82% are seen a single time; roughly 73% belongs to the top ten. Input material: peripheral blood. These receptors were collected from a man aged 65-85 years with acute or convalescent COVID-19.

The gene calls are TRBV11-2 and TRBJ1-1; TRBD1 might be the D (5 bases). Germline CDR1 SGHAT, CDR2 FQNNGV. The CDR3 is 14 residues long. Trimming removed 5 bases at V and 4 bases at J, with 14 bases between. CDR3 coding DNA: TGTGCCAGCAGCCCCAGGGTGGGTGGCACTGAAGCTTTCTTT. Its translation is CASSPRVGGTEAFF. Based on the CDR3 plus reference TRBV11-2 and TRBJ1-1, the full variable domain is EAGVAQSPRYKIIEKRQSVAFWCNPISGHATLYWYQQILGQGPKLLIQFQNNGVVDDSQLPKDRFSAERLKGVDSTLKIQPAKLEDSAVYLCASSPRVGGTEAFFGQGTRLTVV.

The chain joins TRBV9 to TRBJ1-3; D unclear. CDR3 length: 14 amino acids. The V gene's germline CDR1 is SGDLS and CDR2 YYNGEE. Trimming took 7 bases from V and 1 from J, leaving 12 bases between them. CDR3 residues: CASGKIMSGNTIYF. DNA of the CDR3: TGTGCCAGCGGCAAAATTATGTCTGGAAACACCATATATTTT. Combining the CDR3 with reference TRBV9 and TRBJ1-3 gives the whole variable domain DSGVTQTPKHLITATGQRVTLRCSPRSGDLSVYWYQQSLDQGLQFLIQYYNGEERAKGNILERFSAQQFPDLHSELNLSSLELGDSALYFCASGKIMSGNTIYFGEGSWLTVV.

CDR3 amino acids: CASSQDLGVRDYGYTF. The CDR3 DNA reads as TGTGCCAGCAGCCAAGATCTAGGAGTGCGGGACTATGGCTACACCTTC. The V and J genes are TRBV4-2 and TRBJ1-2, with D uncertain. Trimming cost V 0 bases and J 3 bases, with 14 bases left between them. Germline values: CDR1 LGHNA, CDR2 YNFKEQ. The CDR3 has 16 residues.

The rearrangement joins TRBV18 to TRBJ2-5; TRBD2 aligns across 7 bases. Germline V CDR1 and CDR2: KGHSH, LQKENI. With 4 bases clipped from V and 5 bases from J, the junction kept 4 bases outside the gene matches. The CDR3 loop spans 13 amino acids. The CDR3 DNA reads as TGTGCCAGCTCACTTTATAGCGGGGAGACCCAGTACTTC. Amino acids: CASSLYSGETQYF. The variable domain in full, completed from reference TRBV18 and TRBJ2-5, reads NAGVMQNPRHLVRRRGQEARLRCSPMKGHSHVYWYRQLPEEGLKFMVYLQKENIIDESGMPKERFSAEFPKEGPSILRIQQVVRGDSAAYFCASSLYSGETQYFGPGTRLLVL.

Written as DNA, the CDR3 is TGTGCCTGGAGCCGGGACAGGGGTGATCAGCCCCAGCATTTT. Amino acids: CAWSRDRGDQPQHF. The chain couples TRBV30 to TRBJ1-5; 10 positions agree with TRBD1. There are 14 residues in the CDR3. The junction had 4 bases not matched to a gene; V was cut back by 3 bases and J by 5 bases. In germline, CDR1 is GTSNPN, CDR2 SVGIG (reference sequence).

J is TRBJ1-1 and V is TRBV6-5, with 7 bases aligning to TRBD1. V trimming: 7 bases; J trimming: 1 base; junction bases outside the gene matches: 6. CDR3 length: 14 amino acids. Germline CDR1 reads MNHEY; CDR2 reads SVGAGI. CDR3 loop: CASTQYRGNTEAFF. The CDR3 DNA reads TGTGCCAGCACGCAATACAGGGGGAACACTGAAGCTTTCTTT.

The chain links TRBV20-1 to TRBJ1-5, with TRBD1 matching over 10 bases. Looked up from germline, CDR1 is DFQATT and CDR2 is SNEGSKA (reference sequence). The CDR3 runs 15 residues. V dropped 3 bases and J dropped 5; count of bases not matched to a gene: 7. This CDR3 is CSASTQTGGYQPQHF. CDR3 nucleotides: TGCAGTGCTAGTACTCAGACAGGGGGCTATCAGCCCCAGCATTTT.

The V gene is TRBV10-3, the J gene TRBJ2-3, with D unresolved. CDR3 length: 14 residues. With 5 bases removed from V and 2 bases from J, the gap between germline ends came to 11 bases. Per germline, CDR1 ENHRY and CDR2 SYGVKD. CDR3 sequence (DNA): TGTGCCATCAGTCCAGAAATTCACACAGATACGCAGTATTTT. Translating it yields CAISPEIHTDTQYF.

The chain couples TRBV7-6 to TRBJ1-3, with D tentatively TRBD1 (6 bases). The germline gives CDR1 SGHVS, CDR2 FNYEAQ. The CDR3 consists of 13 residues. V dropped 5 bases and J dropped 11 bases, with 16 bases sitting between them. The CDR3, as DNA: TGTGCCAGCAGCCCGGGGGGCGGGGCGGCCATATATTTT. Translation: CASSPGGGAAIYF.

The V gene is TRBV24-1, the J gene TRBJ1-5; TRBD1 aligns across 7 bases. V lost 3 bases to trimming and J lost 4 bases; unmatched junction nucleotides: 2. Germline lookup yields CDR1 KGHDR and CDR2 SFDVKD. The CDR3 totals 14 residues. This CDR3 reads CATSDGQVNQPQHF. The CDR3 DNA reads TGTGCCACCAGTGATGGACAGGTGAATCAGCCCCAGCATTTT.

V is TRBV11-2 and J is TRBJ2-2; a possible D gene is TRBD1 (5 bases). The CDR3 consists of 14 residues. Germline V CDR1 and CDR2: SGHAT, FQNNGV. The V end was cut by 5 bases, the J end by 4 bases, with 11 bases between. As DNA, the CDR3 is TGTGCCAGCAGCAAAGGGGCCGGCACCGGGGAGCTGTTTTTT. Its translation is CASSKGAGTGELFF.

The chain employs TRBV12-3 or TRBV12-4 and TRBJ1-1, with D uncertain. The CDR3 consists of 13 residues. V was cut by 2 bases and J by 4 bases, with 8 bases left in between. CDR3 loop: CASSLQRSTEAFF. In DNA form, the CDR3 reads TGTGCCAGCAGTTTACAGAGGAGCACTGAAGCTTTCTTT.

This clone was recorded many times. V and J are TRBV6-2 or TRBV6-3 and TRBJ2-2; 9 nucleotides line up with TRBD2. The CDR3 is 16 amino acids. With 0 bases clipped from V and 4 bases from J, the junction kept 3 bases outside the gene matches. Germline V lookup: CDR1 MNHEY, CDR2 SVGEGT. The CDR3 sequence: CASSYSAGGPTGELFF. In DNA form, the CDR3 reads TGTGCCAGCAGTTACTCCGCGGGAGGGCCCACCGGGGAGCTGTTTTTT.

J is TRBJ2-7 and V is TRBV7-2, with a tentative D call TRBD2 (6 bases). CDR3 length: 14 amino acids. The ends were cut back, 8 bases at V and 5 bases at J, with 19 bases in the middle. CDR1 and CDR2 from the germline V gene are SGHTA and FQGNSA. CDR3: CASASLGGPNEQYF. In DNA, the CDR3 is TGTGCCAGCGCCTCTCTCGGGGGACCGAACGAGCAGTACTTC.

V gene TRBV7-6 combines with J gene TRBJ2-3, with 9 bases aligning to TRBD2. Germline CDR1 SGHVS, CDR2 FNYEAQ. Unmatched junction bases numbered 5, after V lost 5 bases and J lost 5 bases. There are 14 residues in the CDR3. CDR3 loop: CASSRGGGEDTQYF. The CDR3 nucleotides are TGTGCCAGCAGCCGGGGCGGGGGGGAAGATACGCAGTATTTT.

The chain combines TRBV24-1 with TRBJ2-3, with 10 bases that match TRBD1. CDR1 KGHDR and CDR2 SFDVKD come from the germline V gene. The ends lost 3 bases at V and 4 bases at J; junction bases unmatched: 9. The CDR3 is 17 residues long. The CDR3 DNA reads as TGTGCCACCAGTGATGTAACCGGGACAGGGGACCCAGATACGCAGTATTTT. Translation: CATSDVTGTGDPDTQYF.

This clone was counted once. This sequence joins TRBV6-5 and TRBJ2-3; D gene uncertain. CDR3 length equals 14 residues. V dropped 6 bases and J dropped 0 bases, with 10 bases sitting between them. Germline lookup yields CDR1 MNHEY and CDR2 SVGAGI. The CDR3 spells CASSITRSTDTQYF. The CDR3 coding sequence is TGTGCCAGCAGCATAACTCGGAGCACAGATACGCAGTATTTT.

This clone was seen a few times. The J gene is TRBJ2-1, the V gene TRBV5-1, with D possibly TRBD2 on 6 matching bases. CDR1 and CDR2 from the germline V gene are SGHRS and YFSETQ. The ends were cut back, 2 bases at V and 7 bases at J, with 16 bases in the middle. CDR3 length: 15 residues. In nucleotides, the CDR3 is TGCGCCAGCAGCTTAAGGGCGGGGTCTAGTAATGAGCAGTTCTTC. Protein sequence: CASSLRAGSSNEQFF.

The V gene is TRBV10-3, the J gene TRBJ1-2; 7 positions agree with TRBD1. J was trimmed by 4 bases and V by 9 bases; bases with no gene match: 5. The CDR3 runs 12 residues. The germline V gene has CDR1 ENHRY and CDR2 SYGVKD. This CDR3 is CAIGRQGYGYTF. For the CDR3, the DNA is TGTGCCATAGGGAGACAGGGCTATGGCTACACCTTC.

The chain links TRBV7-3 to TRBJ2-1; 10 bases agree with TRBD2. Germline assignment: CDR1 SGHTA and CDR2 FQGTGA. The CDR3 has 16 amino acids. With 6 bases clipped from V and 4 bases from J, the junction kept 9 bases outside the gene matches. The CDR3 region has the DNA TGTGCCAGCAGTCCAATAGCGGGAGGACTTTACAATGAGCAGTTCTTC. Translating gives CASSPIAGGLYNEQFF.

The chain recombines TRBV5-1 with TRBJ2-3, with a tentative D call TRBD1 (6 bases). The germline gives CDR1 SGHRS, CDR2 YFSETQ. The V end was cut by 0 bases, the J end by 1 base, with 12 bases between. The CDR3 covers 16 residues. CDR3 loop: CASSLEGETGTDTQYF. The DNA of the CDR3 is TGCGCCAGCAGCTTGGAGGGGGAAACCGGCACAGATACGCAGTATTTT.